The entry below describes one T cell receptor (beta chain). TCRdb keeps only in-frame clones here, not all; method: immunoSEQ multiplex PCR. The table has approximately 45,000 clones, around four fifths seen once. The data belong to a study of T cell changes during pregnancy in multiple sclerosis. The CDR3 totals 13 residues. Trimming took 5 bases from V and 5 from J, leaving 10 bases between them. From germline, CDR1 is SGHVS and CDR2 FNYEAQ. The source was CD4+ T cells from peripheral blood mononuclear cells, collected before pregnancy. The gene calls are TRBV7-6 and TRBJ1-5; D is perhaps TRBD1 (6 bases). This sequence originates from a female donor with multiple sclerosis, enrolled in a pregnancy study. CDR3: CASSPQGDQPQHF. CDR3 nucleotide sequence: TGTGCCAGCAGCCCACAGGGAGATCAGCCCCAGCATTTT.